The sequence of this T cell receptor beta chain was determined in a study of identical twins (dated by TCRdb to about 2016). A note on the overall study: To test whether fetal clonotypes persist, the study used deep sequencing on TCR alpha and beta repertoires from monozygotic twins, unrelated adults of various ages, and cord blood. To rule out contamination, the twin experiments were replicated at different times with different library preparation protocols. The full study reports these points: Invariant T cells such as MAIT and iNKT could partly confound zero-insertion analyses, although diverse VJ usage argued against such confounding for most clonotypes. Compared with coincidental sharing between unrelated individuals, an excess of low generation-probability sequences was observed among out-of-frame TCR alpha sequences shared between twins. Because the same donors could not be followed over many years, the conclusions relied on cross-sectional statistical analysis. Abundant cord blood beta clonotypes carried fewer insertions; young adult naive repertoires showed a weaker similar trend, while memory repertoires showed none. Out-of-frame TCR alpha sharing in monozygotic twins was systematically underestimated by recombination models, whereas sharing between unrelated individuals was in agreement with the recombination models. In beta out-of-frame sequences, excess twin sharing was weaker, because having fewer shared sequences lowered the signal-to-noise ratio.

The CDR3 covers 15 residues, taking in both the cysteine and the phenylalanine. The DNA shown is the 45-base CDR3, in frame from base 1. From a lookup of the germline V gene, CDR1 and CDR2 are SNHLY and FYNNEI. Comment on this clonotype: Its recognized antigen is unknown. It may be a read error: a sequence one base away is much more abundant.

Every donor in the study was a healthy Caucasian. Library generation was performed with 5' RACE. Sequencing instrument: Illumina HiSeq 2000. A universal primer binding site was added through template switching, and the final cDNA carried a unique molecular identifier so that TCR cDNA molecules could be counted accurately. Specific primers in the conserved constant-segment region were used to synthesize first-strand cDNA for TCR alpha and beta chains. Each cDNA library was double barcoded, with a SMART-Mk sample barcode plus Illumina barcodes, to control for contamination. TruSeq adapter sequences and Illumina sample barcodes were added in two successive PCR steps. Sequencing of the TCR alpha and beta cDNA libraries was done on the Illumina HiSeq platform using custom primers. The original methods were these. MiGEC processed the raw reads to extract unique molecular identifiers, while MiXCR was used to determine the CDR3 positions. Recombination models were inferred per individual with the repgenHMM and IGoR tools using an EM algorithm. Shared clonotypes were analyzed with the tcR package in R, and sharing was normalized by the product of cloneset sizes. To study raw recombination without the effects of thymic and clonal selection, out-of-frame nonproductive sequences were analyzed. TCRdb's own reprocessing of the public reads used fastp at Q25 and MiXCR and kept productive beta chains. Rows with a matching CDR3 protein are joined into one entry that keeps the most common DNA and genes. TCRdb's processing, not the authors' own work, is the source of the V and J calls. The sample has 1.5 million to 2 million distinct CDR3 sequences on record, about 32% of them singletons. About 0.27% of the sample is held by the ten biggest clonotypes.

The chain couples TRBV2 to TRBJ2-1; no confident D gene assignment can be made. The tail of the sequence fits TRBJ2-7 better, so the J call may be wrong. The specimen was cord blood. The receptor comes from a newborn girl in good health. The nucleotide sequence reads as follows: TGTGCCAGCAGTGTAGGACCGTCCTCCTACAATGAGCAGTACTTC. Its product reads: CASSVGPSSYNEQYF.